These 21 T cell receptor beta chains share one sample of origin, sequenced in a study of blood T cell repertoires in COVID-19. Libraries were prepared by immunoSEQ multiplex PCR; TCRdb keeps only in-frame clonotypes and omits some of them. The sample contains 200,000 to 250,000 clones, 80% of which appear only once. What was sequenced was peripheral blood. The receptors here all came from a woman in her 70s with acute or convalescent COVID-19.

This rearrangement joins TRBV13 to TRBJ1-1, with a weak D call TRBD1 (6 bases). Germline V gene data show CDR1 as PRHDT and CDR2 as FYEKMQ (reference sequence). V shed 5 bases and J shed 0 bases, with 13 bases lying between them. The CDR3 consists of 15 residues. CDR3 region: CASSRRRGLNTEAFF. In DNA, the CDR3 is TGTGCCAGCAGCAGGCGCAGGGGCCTGAACACTGAAGCTTTCTTT. The full variable domain, its missing parts supplied by reference TRBV13 and TRBJ1-1, is AAGVIQSPRHLIKEKRETATLKCYPIPRHDTVYWYQQGPGQDPQFLISFYEKMQSDKGSIPDRFSAQQFSDYHSELNMSSLELGDSALYFCASSRRRGLNTEAFFGQGTRLTVV.

This clone was detected once. The rearrangement uses TRBV5-1 and TRBJ1-3; tentative D call: TRBD1 (5 bases). The CDR3 length is 14 residues. The germline V and J ends were trimmed by 2 bases and 2 bases, with 8 bases remaining between them. CDR1 SGHRS and CDR2 YFSETQ come from the germline V gene. This CDR3 reads CASSLQDTGNTIYF. For the CDR3, the DNA is TGCGCCAGCAGCTTACAGGATACTGGAAACACCATATATTTT.

The rearrangement joins TRBV9 to TRBJ2-3; 7 bases fit TRBD1. The trim removed 6 bases at V and 0 bases at J, leaving 7 bases unmatched. CDR1 and CDR2 (germline): SGDLS, YYNGEE. This CDR3 has 15 residues. CDR3 DNA sequence: TGTGCCAGCACCAGTGACAGGGCTAGCACAGATACGCAGTATTTT. Amino acid sequence: CASTSDRASTDTQYF. Filled out from reference TRBV9 and TRBJ2-3, the complete variable domain reads DSGVTQTPKHLITATGQRVTLRCSPRSGDLSVYWYQQSLDQGLQFLIQYYNGEERAKGNILERFSAQQFPDLHSELNLSSLELGDSALYFCASTSDRASTDTQYFGPGTRLTVL.

V and J are TRBV6-5 and TRBJ1-1; 7 nucleotides agree with TRBD1. From germline, CDR1 is MNHEY and CDR2 SVGAGI. After removal of 6 bases from V and 12 bases from J, the junction contained 7 bases not matched to a gene. This CDR3 has 11 residues. CDR3 in DNA: TGTGCCAGCAGGGTGACAGGGCTAACTTTCTTT. Protein sequence: CASRVTGLTFF.

The genes are TRBV6-5 and TRBJ2-4, with TRBD2 as a possible D gene (6 bases). Germline CDR1 and CDR2: MNHEY and SVGAGI. The V and J ends lost 6 bases and 7 bases respectively, with 19 bases between them. The CDR3 is 15 residues long. CDR3 loop: CASRTGLPEANIQYF. The DNA of the CDR3 is TGTGCCAGCAGAACGGGACTTCCCGAGGCCAACATTCAGTACTTC.

The J gene is TRBJ2-7, the V gene TRBV14; the D gene is possibly TRBD2 (6 bases). The germline gives CDR1 SGHDN, CDR2 FVKESK. The CDR3 contains 15 residues. Trimming cost V 4 bases and J 2 bases, with 15 bases left between them. The CDR3 region is CASSLRLGGTYEQYF. The CDR3 DNA sequence: TGTGCCAGCAGCCTTAGACTAGGCGGAACCTACGAGCAGTACTTC.

The genes are TRBV7-9 and TRBJ2-1; D not certain. Between the trimmed V and J ends, which lost 1 base and 2 bases, there was a span of 9 bases. CDR1 and CDR2 from the germline V gene are SEHNR and FQNEAQ (reference sequence). The CDR3 totals 15 residues. The CDR3 nucleotides read TGTGCCAGCAGCTTAGGGGCGTTTCCCTACAATGAGCAGTTCTTC. It yields the protein CASSLGAFPYNEQFF.

The rearrangement uses TRBV5-4 and TRBJ2-2; no clear D. Trimming cost V 1 base and J 2 bases, with 9 bases left between them. The germline gives CDR1 SGHNT, CDR2 YYREEE (reference sequence). CDR3 length: 15 residues. This CDR3 is CASSLFVGNTGELFF. Written as DNA, the CDR3 is TGTGCCAGCAGCTTGTTTGTGGGCAACACCGGGGAGCTGTTTTTT. Looking up the rest from reference TRBV5-4 and TRBJ2-2 gives the full variable domain: ETGVTQSPTHLIKTRGQQVTLRCSSQSGHNTVSWYQQALGQGPQFIFQYYREEENGRGNFPPRFSGLQFPNYSSELNVNALELDDSALYLCASSLFVGNTGELFFGEGSRLTVL.

There are a few counts of this clone. This rearrangement joins TRBV5-1 to TRBJ2-2; 7 bases agree with TRBD1. CDR3 length: 15 amino acids. V dropped 0 bases and J dropped 3; count of bases not matched to a gene: 2. In germline, CDR1 is SGHRS, CDR2 YFSETQ. DNA of the CDR3: TGCGCCAGCAGCTTGGTAGGGGGCGACACCGGGGAGCTGTTTTTT. Amino acids: CASSLVGGDTGELFF.

The chain couples TRBV25-1 to TRBJ2-7; no clear D gene. V was trimmed by 4 bases and J by 0 bases, leaving 13 bases between them. Germline loops: CDR1 MGHDK, CDR2 SYGVNS. This CDR3 contains 15 residues. CDR3 residues: CASSASDTSSYEQYF. The CDR3 region has the DNA TGTGCCAGCAGTGCGTCAGACACGAGCTCCTACGAGCAGTACTTC.

The rearrangement uses TRBV5-1 and TRBJ2-1; TRBD2 agrees at 10 bases. Trimming took 4 bases from V and 2 from J; bases not matched to a gene: 3. The germline V gene has CDR1 SGHRS and CDR2 YFSETQ. The CDR3 has 15 residues. The CDR3 protein is CASSLAGVTYNEQFF. The CDR3 nucleotides are TGCGCCAGCAGCCTAGCGGGAGTTACCTACAATGAGCAGTTCTTC.

The chain combines TRBV14 with TRBJ1-1; TRBD1 matches at 8 bases. The CDR3 extends over 13 amino acids. V trimming: 1 base; J trimming: 6 bases; junction bases outside the gene matches: 1. Germline V gives CDR1 SGHDN, CDR2 FVKESK. For the CDR3, the DNA is TGTGCCAGCAGCCAAGCGACAGGGGCTGAAGCTTTCTTT. Translated: CASSQATGAEAFF.

The J gene is TRBJ2-1, the V gene TRBV5-6; 10 bases line up with TRBD2. V lost 2 bases to trimming and J lost 7 bases; unmatched junction nucleotides: 12. This CDR3 is built from 17 residues. In germline, CDR1 is SGHDT, CDR2 YYEEEE. This CDR3 reads CASSFTRAGGPMNEQFF. CDR3 DNA: TGTGCCAGCAGCTTTACGAGAGCGGGAGGGCCCATGAATGAGCAGTTCTTC.

V and J are TRBV9 and TRBJ1-1; D remains ambiguous. This CDR3 has 12 amino acids. V was trimmed by 0 bases and J by 7 bases, leaving 7 bases between them. Germline V gene data show CDR1 as SGDLS and CDR2 as YYNGEE. Here the CDR3 DNA reads TGTGCCAGCAGCGTAGATGAGGGTGAAGCTTTCTTT. This sequence encodes CASSVDEGEAFF.

This chain links TRBV3-1 (or the pseudogene TRBV3-2) with TRBJ2-5; D perhaps matches TRBD2 (6 bases). The ends were cut back, 3 bases at V and 11 bases at J, with 19 bases in the middle. The CDR3 consists of 14 residues. CDR1 is LGHDT, CDR2 YNNKEL, per germline (reference sequence). CDR3 protein: CASSQIRDGGLQYF. In DNA form, the CDR3 reads TGTGCCAGCAGCCAGATTAGAGACGGAGGGTTGCAGTACTTC.

This clone was recorded only once. The J gene is TRBJ1-5, the V gene TRBV7-3; D unclear. CDR3 length: 13 residues. The ends were cut back, 4 bases at V and 4 bases at J, with 8 bases in the middle. The V gene's germline CDR1 is SGHTA and CDR2 FQGTGA. CDR3 coding DNA: TGTGCCAGCAGCTGGGGAGGGAATCAGCCCCAGCATTTT. This sequence encodes CASSWGGNQPQHF.

CDR3 DNA: TGTGCCAGCAGCCCCCTGGGTTCGGGTGCCGGGGAGCTGTTTTTT. It codes for CASSPLGSGAGELFF. The V call is TRBV6-4, the J call TRBJ2-2; D not resolved. The CDR3 spans 15 residues. Germline assignment: CDR1 MRHNA and CDR2 SNTAGT. V was trimmed by 6 bases and J by 6 bases, leaving 17 bases between them.

The chain has TRBV5-1 and TRBJ1-5; the D gene is possibly TRBD1 (5 bases). From germline, CDR1 is SGHRS and CDR2 YFSETQ. This CDR3 comprises 15 residues. The V end was cut by 0 bases, the J end by 1 base, with 8 bases between. CDR3 DNA: TGCGCCAGCAGCTTGGCCGGGGGGAGCAATCAGCCCCAGCATTTT. Protein product: CASSLAGGSNQPQHF.

The chain combines TRBV30 with TRBJ2-7, with 8 positions matching TRBD1. V shed 4 bases, J shed 4 bases, and the junction held 6 bases outside the gene matches. The germline gives CDR1 GTSNPN, CDR2 SVGIG (reference sequence). The CDR3 sequence is 13 residues long. The CDR3 coding sequence is TGTGCCTGGAAAAGACAGGGGTTATACGAGCAGTACTTC. Translated, it gives CAWKRQGLYEQYF.

V usage is TRBV6-1 and J usage is TRBJ2-7; TRBD1 aligns across 8 bases. V trimming: 4 bases; J trimming: 6 bases; junction bases outside the gene matches: 14. Germline loops: CDR1 MNHNS, CDR2 SASEGT. The CDR3 loop spans 16 amino acids. The CDR3 sequence is CASSARRGQVTSEQYF. CDR3 bases: TGTGCCAGCAGTGCCCGAAGGGGACAGGTTACTTCCGAGCAGTACTTC.

The CDR3 sequence: CASSQDQREAVYF. In DNA, the CDR3 is TGTGCCAGCAGCCAAGATCAGCGGGAGGCGGTGTATTTT. The gene calls are TRBV14 and TRBJ2-3, with 9 bases aligning to TRBD2. The CDR3 is 13 amino acids. Germline V gene sequence: CDR1 SGHDN, CDR2 FVKESK. The junction had 6 bases not matched to a gene; V was cut back by 0 bases and J by 14 bases.